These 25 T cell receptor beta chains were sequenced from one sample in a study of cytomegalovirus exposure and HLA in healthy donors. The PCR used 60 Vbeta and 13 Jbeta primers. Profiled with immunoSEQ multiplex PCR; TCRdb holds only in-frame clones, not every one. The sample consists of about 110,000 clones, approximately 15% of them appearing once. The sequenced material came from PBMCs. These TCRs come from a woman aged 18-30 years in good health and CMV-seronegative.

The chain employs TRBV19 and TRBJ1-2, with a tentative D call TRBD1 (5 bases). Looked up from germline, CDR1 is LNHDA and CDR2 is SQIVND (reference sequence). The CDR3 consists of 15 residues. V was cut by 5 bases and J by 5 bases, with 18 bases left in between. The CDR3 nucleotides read TGTGCCAGTAGTGGGGGACTGTTCGCCCCGTATGGCTACACCTTC. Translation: CASSGGLFAPYGYTF.

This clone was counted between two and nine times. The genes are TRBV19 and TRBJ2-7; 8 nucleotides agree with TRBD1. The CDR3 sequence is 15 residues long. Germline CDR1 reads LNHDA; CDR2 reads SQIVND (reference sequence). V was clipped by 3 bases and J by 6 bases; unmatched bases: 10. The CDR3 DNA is TGTGCCAGTAGTATCAGACCGGGACAGGTTGGCGAGCAGTACTTC. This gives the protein CASSIRPGQVGEQYF. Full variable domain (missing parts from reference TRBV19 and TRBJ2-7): DGGITQSPKYLFRKEGQNVTLSCEQNLNHDAMYWYRQDPGQGLRLIYYSQIVNDFQKGDIAEGYSVSREKKESFPLTVTSAQKNPTAFYLCASSIRPGQVGEQYFGPGTRLTVT.

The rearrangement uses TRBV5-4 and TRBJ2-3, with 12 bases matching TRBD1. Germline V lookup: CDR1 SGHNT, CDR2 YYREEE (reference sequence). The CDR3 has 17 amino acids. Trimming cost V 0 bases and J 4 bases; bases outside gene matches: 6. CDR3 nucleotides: TGTGCCAGCAGCTTGGGGGACAGGGGGCGCAGTCCAGATACGCAGTATTTT. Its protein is CASSLGDRGRSPDTQYF.

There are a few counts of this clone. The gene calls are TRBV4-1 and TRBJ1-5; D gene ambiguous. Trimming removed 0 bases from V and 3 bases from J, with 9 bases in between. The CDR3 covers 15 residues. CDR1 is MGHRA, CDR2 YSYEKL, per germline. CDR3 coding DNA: TGCGCCAGCAGCCAAGATACGCGGAACAATCAGCCCCAGCATTTT. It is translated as CASSQDTRNNQPQHF.

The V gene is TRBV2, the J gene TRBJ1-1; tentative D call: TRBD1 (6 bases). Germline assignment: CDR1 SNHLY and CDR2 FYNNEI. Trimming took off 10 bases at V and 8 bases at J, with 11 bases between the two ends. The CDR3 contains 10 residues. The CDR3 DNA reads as TGTGCCACCTCTGACAGGGAAGCTTTCTTT. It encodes CATSDREAFF.

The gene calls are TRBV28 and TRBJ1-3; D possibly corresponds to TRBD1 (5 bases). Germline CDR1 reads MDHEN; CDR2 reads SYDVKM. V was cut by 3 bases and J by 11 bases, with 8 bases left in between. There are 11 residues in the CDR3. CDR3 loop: CASSLSGAIYF. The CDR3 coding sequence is TGTGCCAGCAGTTTGTCGGGGGCCATATATTTT.

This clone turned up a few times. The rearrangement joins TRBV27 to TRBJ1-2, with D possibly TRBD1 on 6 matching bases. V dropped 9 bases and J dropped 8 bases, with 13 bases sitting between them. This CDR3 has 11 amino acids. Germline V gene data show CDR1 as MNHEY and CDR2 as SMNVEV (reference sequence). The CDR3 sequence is CASRGNQGYTF. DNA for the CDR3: TGTGCCAGTAGGGGGAACCAAGGCTACACCTTC.

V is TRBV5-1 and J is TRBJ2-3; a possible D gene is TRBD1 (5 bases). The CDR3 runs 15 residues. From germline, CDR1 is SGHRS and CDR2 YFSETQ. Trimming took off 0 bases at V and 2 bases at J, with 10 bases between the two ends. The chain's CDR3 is CASSLGGWNTDTQYF. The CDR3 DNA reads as TGCGCCAGCAGCTTGGGGGGCTGGAACACAGATACGCAGTATTTT.

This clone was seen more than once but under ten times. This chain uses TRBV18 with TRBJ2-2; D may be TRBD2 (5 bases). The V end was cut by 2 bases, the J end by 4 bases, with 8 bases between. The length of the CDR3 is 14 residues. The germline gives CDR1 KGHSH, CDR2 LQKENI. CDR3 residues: CASSPLTSTGELFF. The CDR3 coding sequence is TGTGCCAGCTCACCATTAACTAGCACCGGGGAGCTGTTTTTT. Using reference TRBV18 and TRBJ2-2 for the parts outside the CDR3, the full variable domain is NAGVMQNPRHLVRRRGQEARLRCSPMKGHSHVYWYRQLPEEGLKFMVYLQKENIIDESGMPKERFSAEFPKEGPSILRIQQVVRGDSAAYFCASSPLTSTGELFFGEGSRLTVL.

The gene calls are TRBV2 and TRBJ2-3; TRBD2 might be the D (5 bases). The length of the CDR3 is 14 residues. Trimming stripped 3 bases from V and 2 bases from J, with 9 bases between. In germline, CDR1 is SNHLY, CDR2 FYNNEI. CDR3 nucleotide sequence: TGTGCCAGCAGTGAGCCTCTAGCCACAGATACGCAGTATTTT. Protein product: CASSEPLATDTQYF.

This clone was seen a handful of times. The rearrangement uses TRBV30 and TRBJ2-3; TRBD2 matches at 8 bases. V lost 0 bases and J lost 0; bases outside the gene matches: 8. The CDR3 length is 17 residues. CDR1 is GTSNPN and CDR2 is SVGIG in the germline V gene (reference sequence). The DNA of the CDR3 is TGTGCCTGGAGTGTAGCGGGGGTCCCTTCTAGCACAGATACGCAGTATTTT. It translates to CAWSVAGVPSSTDTQYF.

The CDR3 region is CASSPSAAGNQPQHF. The CDR3 bases are TGTGCCAGCAGCCCGAGCGCGGCGGGCAATCAGCCCCAGCATTTT. The chain combines TRBV5-5 with TRBJ1-5; D is unclear. CDR1 and CDR2 from the germline V gene are SGHKS and YYEKEE (reference sequence). The CDR3 sequence is 15 residues long. Between the trimmed V and J ends, which lost 4 bases and 2 bases, there was a span of 13 bases.

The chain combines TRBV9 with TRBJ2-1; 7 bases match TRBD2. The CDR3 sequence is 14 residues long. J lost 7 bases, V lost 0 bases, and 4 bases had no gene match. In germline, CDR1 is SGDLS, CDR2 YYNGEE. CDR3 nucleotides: TGTGCCAGCAGCGTAGGCGGGAGTGGGAATGAGCAGTTCTTC. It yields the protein CASSVGGSGNEQFF.

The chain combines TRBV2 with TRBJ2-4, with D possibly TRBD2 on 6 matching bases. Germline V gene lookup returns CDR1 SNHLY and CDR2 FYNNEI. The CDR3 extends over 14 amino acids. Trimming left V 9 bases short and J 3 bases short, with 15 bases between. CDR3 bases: TGTGCCAGTGGAGTGGGGGGAAACAAAAACATTCAGTACTTC. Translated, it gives CASGVGGNKNIQYF.

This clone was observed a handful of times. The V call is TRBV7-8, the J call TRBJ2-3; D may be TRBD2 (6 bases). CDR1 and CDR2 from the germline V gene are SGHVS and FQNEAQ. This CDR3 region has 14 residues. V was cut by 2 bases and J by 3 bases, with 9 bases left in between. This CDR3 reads CASSLYGRTDTQYF. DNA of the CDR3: TGTGCCAGCAGCTTATACGGGAGAACAGATACGCAGTATTTT. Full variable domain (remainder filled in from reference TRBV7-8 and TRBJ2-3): GAGVSQSPRYKVAKRGQDVALRCDPISGHVSLFWYQQALGQGPEFLTYFQNEAQLDKSGLPSDRFFAERPEGSVSTLKIQRTQQEDSAVYLCASSLYGRTDTQYFGPGTRLTVL.

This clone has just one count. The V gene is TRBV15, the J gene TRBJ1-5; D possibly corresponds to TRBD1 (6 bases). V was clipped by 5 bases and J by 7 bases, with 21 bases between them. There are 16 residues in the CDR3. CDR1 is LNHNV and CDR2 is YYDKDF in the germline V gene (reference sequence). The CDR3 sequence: CATSGRQVSKEQPQHF. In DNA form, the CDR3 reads TGTGCCACCAGCGGCCGACAGGTCTCCAAAGAGCAGCCCCAGCATTTT.

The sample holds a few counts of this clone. The CDR3 region is CASSLGRNQPQHF. Here the CDR3 DNA reads TGTGCCAGCAGCCTCGGTCGCAATCAGCCCCAGCATTTT. The chain couples TRBV6-1 to TRBJ1-5; D is undetermined. Trimming removed 6 bases from V and 2 bases from J, with 8 bases in between. The CDR3 runs 13 residues. Per germline, CDR1 MNHNS and CDR2 SASEGT.

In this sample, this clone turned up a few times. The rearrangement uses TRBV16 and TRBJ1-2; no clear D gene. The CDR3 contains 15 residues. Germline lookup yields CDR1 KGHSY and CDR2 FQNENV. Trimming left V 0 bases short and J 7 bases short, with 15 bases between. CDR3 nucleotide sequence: TGTGCCAGCAGCCAATCGCGGCCCCTGGGAGGTGGCTACACCTTC. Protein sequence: CASSQSRPLGGGYTF.

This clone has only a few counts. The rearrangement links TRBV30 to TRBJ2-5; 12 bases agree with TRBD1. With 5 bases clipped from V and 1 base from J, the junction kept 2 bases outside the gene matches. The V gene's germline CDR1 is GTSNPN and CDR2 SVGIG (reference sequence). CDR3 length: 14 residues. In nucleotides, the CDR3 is TGTGCCTGGGGGGGACAGGGGGCCCAAGAGACCCAGTACTTC. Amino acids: CAWGGQGAQETQYF.

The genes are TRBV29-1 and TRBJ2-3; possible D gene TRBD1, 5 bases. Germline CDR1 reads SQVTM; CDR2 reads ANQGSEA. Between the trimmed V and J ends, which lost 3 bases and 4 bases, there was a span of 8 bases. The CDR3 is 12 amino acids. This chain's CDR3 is CSVDRAADTQYF. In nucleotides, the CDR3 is TGCAGCGTTGACAGGGCCGCAGATACGCAGTATTTT.

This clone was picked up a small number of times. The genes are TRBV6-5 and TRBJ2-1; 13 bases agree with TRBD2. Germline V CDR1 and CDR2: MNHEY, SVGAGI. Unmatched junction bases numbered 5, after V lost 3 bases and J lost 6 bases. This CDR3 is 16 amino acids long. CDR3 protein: CASSYYGTSGVNEQFF. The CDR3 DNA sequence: TGTGCCAGCAGTTATTACGGGACTAGCGGGGTCAATGAGCAGTTCTTC.

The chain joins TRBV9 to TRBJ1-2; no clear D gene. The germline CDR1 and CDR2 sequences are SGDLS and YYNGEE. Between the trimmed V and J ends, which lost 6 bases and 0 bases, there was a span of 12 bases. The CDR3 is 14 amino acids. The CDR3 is CASTLLLANYGYTF. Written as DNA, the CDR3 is TGTGCCAGCACATTATTATTAGCTAACTATGGCTACACCTTC.

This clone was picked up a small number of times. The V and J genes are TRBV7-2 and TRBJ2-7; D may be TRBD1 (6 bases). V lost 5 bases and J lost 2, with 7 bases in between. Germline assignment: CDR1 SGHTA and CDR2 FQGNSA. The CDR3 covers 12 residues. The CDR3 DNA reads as TGTGCCAGCAGCCGGGACACCTACGAGCAGTACTTC. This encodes CASSRDTYEQYF. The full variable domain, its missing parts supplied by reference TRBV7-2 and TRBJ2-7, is GAGVSQSPSNKVTEKGKDVELRCDPISGHTALYWYRQSLGQGLEFLIYFQGNSAPDKSGLPSDRFSAERTGGSVSTLTIQRTQQEDSAVYLCASSRDTYEQYFGPGTRLTVT.

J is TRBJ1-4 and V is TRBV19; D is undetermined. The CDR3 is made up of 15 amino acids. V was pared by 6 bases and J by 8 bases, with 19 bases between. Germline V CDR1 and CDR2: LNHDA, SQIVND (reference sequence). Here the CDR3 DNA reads TGTGCCAGTAGACCTCTAGACTGGGTTGGCGAAAAACTGTTTTTT. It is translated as CASRPLDWVGEKLFF.

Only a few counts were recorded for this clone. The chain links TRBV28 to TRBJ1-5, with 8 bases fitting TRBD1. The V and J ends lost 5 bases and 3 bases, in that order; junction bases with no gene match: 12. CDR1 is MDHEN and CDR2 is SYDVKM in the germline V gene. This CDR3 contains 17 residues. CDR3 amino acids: CASSIRQGTGDNQPQHF. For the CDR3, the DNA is TGTGCCAGCAGTATTCGACAGGGGACGGGGGACAATCAGCCCCAGCATTTT.